Listed here are 16 T cell receptor beta chains from one sample, sequenced in a study of blood T cells in healthy people across ages. Primed by a sample-barcoded 5' primer and a J-beta primer mix, a second PCR proceeded for roughly 6 to 12 cycles. TCRdb re-analysed the 5' RACE reads in MiXCR, keeping a single row per CDR3 protein. The sample yields some 1.8 million distinct CDR3 sequences, about two fifths seen once. The specimen was blood. All receptors derive from a human donor in good health.

The V call is TRBV13, the J call TRBJ2-4; possible D gene TRBD1, 6 bases. The assigned J gene may be wrong: the sequence end matches TRBJ2-7 better. The CDR3 sequence is 15 residues long. Germline V gene lookup returns CDR1 PRHDT and CDR2 FYEKMQ (reference sequence). The CDR3 sequence is CASSLRDKRIYEQYF. DNA for the CDR3: TGTGCCAGCAGCTTACGGGACAAGAGGATCTACGAGCAGTACTTC.

Only a few counts were recorded for this clonotype. The gene calls are TRBV5-1 and TRBJ2-7; 7 bases agree with TRBD1. This CDR3 contains 15 residues. The ends lost 3 bases at V and 0 bases at J; junction bases unmatched: 6. Looked up from germline, CDR1 is SGHRS and CDR2 is YFSETQ. The CDR3 protein is CASSSQGDISYEQYF. Here the CDR3 DNA reads TGCGCCAGCAGCTCCCAGGGGGACATCTCCTACGAGCAGTACTTC.

The rearrangement joins TRBV6-2 or TRBV6-3 to TRBJ2-1; D uncertain. V was clipped by 7 bases and J by 9 bases, with 22 bases between them. Per germline, CDR1 MNHEY and CDR2 SVGEGT. CDR3 size: 15 residues. CDR3 sequence reads: CASTVAGRSWGEQFF. In nucleotides, the CDR3 is TGTGCCAGCACTGTCGCCGGGCGCTCGTGGGGTGAGCAGTTCTTC.

This clonotype was observed a handful of times. An end of the junction differs from the germline gene, which may be a read error. This chain joins TRBV6-4 and TRBJ2-3; no definite D call. Per the germline V gene, CDR1 is MRHNA and CDR2 is SNTAGT. This CDR3 has 11 residues. CDR3 residues: CARRSRDTQYF. The CDR3 DNA sequence: TGTGCCCGCAGATCGCGTGATACGCAGTATTTT.

The chain employs TRBV6-1 and TRBJ2-1; TRBD1 is a possible D gene (6 bases). Germline V gene data show CDR1 as MNHNS and CDR2 as SASEGT. The CDR3 is 13 amino acids. V lost 6 bases to trimming and J lost 10 bases, with 16 bases between them. DNA for the CDR3: TGTGCCAGCAGCAGGGGCCAGTACTACGAGCAGTTCTTC. This sequence encodes CASSRGQYYEQFF.

J is TRBJ2-3 and V is TRBV12-3 or TRBV12-4; TRBD2 matches at 8 bases. CDR3 length: 15 residues. V gave up 6 bases and J gave up 6 bases; unmatched junction bases: 11. CDR3 DNA: TGTGCCAGCAGCAGCCGGGGGGGCAACTTCGATACGCAGTATTTT. The encoded protein is CASSSRGGNFDTQYF.

The chain employs TRBV7-2 and TRBJ2-4; D is unresolved. The better agreement between TRBJ2-7 and the DNA end casts doubt on the J call. The CDR3 runs 14 residues. CDR1 SGHTA and CDR2 FQGNSA come from the germline V gene. The CDR3 DNA is TGTGCCAGCAGCTTATCTCCGAGCACGTACGAGCAGTACTTC. It encodes CASSLSPSTYEQYF.

V is TRBV12-5 and J is TRBJ2-3; 10 bases are a match to TRBD2. The CDR3 is 17 residues long. Germline assignment: CDR1 LGHNT and CDR2 FRNRAP. The trim removed 3 bases at V and 2 bases at J, leaving 8 bases unmatched. The DNA of the CDR3 is TGTGCTAGTGGTTTTAGCCTAGCGGGGGAGCACACAGATACGCAGTATTTT. Residues: CASGFSLAGEHTDTQYF.

This clonotype came up a few times. This chain uses TRBV7-2 with TRBJ2-5, with 8 bases that match TRBD2. Trimming took 0 bases from V and 1 from J; bases not matched to a gene: 1. This CDR3 is 15 amino acids long. From germline, CDR1 is SGHTA and CDR2 FQGNSA. CDR3 amino acids: CASSLASGVQETQYF. DNA of the CDR3: TGTGCCAGCAGCTTAGCTAGCGGGGTCCAAGAGACCCAGTACTTC.

This clonotype was counted a few times. The junction differs from germline at one of its ends, possibly a read error. The rearrangement uses TRBV20-1 and TRBJ2-7, with TRBD1 as a possible D gene (6 bases). Germline assignment: CDR1 DFQATT and CDR2 SNEGSKA (reference sequence). The CDR3 runs to 13 residues. The CDR3 here is CSAQRDNSYEQYF. DNA of the CDR3: TGTAGTGCCCAACGGGACAACTCCTACGAGCAGTACTTC.

This chain links TRBV4-2 with TRBJ2-7; 7 bases match TRBD2. V lost 0 bases, J lost 3 bases, and 2 bases stayed unmatched. There are 14 residues in the CDR3. Germline lookup yields CDR1 LGHNA and CDR2 YNFKEQ. This CDR3 reads CASSQDSGFYEQYF. In DNA form, the CDR3 reads TGTGCCAGCAGCCAAGATAGCGGGTTCTACGAGCAGTACTTC.

The chain combines TRBV7-9 with TRBJ2-5, with D possibly TRBD2 on 5 matching bases. The V end lost 3 bases, the J end lost 5 bases, and 10 bases lay between the germline ends. The CDR3 runs 13 residues. Germline CDR1 and CDR2: SEHNR and FQNEAQ (reference sequence). The CDR3 sequence is CASSFVRVETQYF. For the CDR3, the DNA is TGTGCCAGCAGCTTCGTGAGGGTCGAGACCCAGTACTTC.

This clonotype occurred a few times. The rearrangement uses TRBV4-1 and TRBJ2-1; no clear D. Germline loops: CDR1 MGHRA, CDR2 YSYEKL. There are 16 residues in the CDR3. V was trimmed by 3 bases and J by 1 base, leaving 13 bases between them. CDR3 coding DNA: TGCGCCAGCAGCCAGGACGACAAACAATCCTACAATGAGCAGTTCTTC. Protein: CASSQDDKQSYNEQFF.

In its sample, this clonotype was seen a few times. This chain connects TRBV4-3 to TRBJ1-2; the D is unclear. This CDR3 spans 16 amino acids. Germline CDR1 reads LGHNA; CDR2 reads YSLEER. Trimming left V 0 bases short and J 0 bases short, with 11 bases between. The CDR3 here is CASSQDLTAANYGYTF. CDR3 DNA sequence: TGCGCCAGCAGCCAAGATTTGACCGCTGCTAACTATGGCTACACCTTC.

The rearrangement links TRBV4-2 to TRBJ2-5, with 11 bases matching TRBD2. Per the germline V gene, CDR1 is LGHNA and CDR2 is YNFKEQ. V lost 2 bases to trimming and J lost 1 base; unmatched junction nucleotides: 6. This CDR3 contains 17 residues. CDR3 nucleotide sequence: TGTGCCAGCAGCCAACTTAGCGGGGGGGGCTCCCAAGAGACCCAGTACTTC. Encoded protein: CASSQLSGGGSQETQYF.

This clonotype showed up just a few times. This rearrangement joins TRBV7-2 to TRBJ2-4; TRBD1 matches at 9 bases. The CDR3 is 14 residues long. V trimming: 5 bases; J trimming: 7 bases; junction bases outside the gene matches: 6. Germline assignment: CDR1 SGHTA and CDR2 FQGNSA. CDR3 region: CASSIEQGANIQYF. CDR3 coding DNA: TGTGCCAGCAGCATCGAACAGGGGGCGAACATTCAGTACTTC. The entire variable domain, with the rest obtained from reference TRBV7-2 and TRBJ2-4, is as follows: GAGVSQSPSNKVTEKGKDVELRCDPISGHTALYWYRQSLGQGLEFLIYFQGNSAPDKSGLPSDRFSAERTGGSVSTLTIQRTQQEDSAVYLCASSIEQGANIQYFGAGTRLSVL.